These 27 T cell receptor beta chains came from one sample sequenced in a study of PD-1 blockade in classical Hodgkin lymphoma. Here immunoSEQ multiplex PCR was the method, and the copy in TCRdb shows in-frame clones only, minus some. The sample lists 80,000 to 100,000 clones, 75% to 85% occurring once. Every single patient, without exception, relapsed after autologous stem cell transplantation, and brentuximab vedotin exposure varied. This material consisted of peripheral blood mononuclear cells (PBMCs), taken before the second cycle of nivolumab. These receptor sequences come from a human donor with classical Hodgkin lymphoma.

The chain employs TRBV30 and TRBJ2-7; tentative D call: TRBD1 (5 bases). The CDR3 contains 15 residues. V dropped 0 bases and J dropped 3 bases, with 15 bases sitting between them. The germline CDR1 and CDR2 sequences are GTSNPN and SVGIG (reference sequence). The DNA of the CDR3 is TGTGCCTGGAGTGTACTCGAAGGGGTCCTCTACGAGCAGTACTTC. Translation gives CAWSVLEGVLYEQYF.

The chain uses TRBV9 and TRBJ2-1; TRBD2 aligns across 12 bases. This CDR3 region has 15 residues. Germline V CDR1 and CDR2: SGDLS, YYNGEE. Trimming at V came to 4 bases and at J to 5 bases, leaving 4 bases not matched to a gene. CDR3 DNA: TGTGCCAGCAGCCCCCTAGCGGGAGGGCACAATGAGCAGTTCTTC. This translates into CASSPLAGGHNEQFF. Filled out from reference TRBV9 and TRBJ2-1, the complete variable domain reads DSGVTQTPKHLITATGQRVTLRCSPRSGDLSVYWYQQSLDQGLQFLIQYYNGEERAKGNILERFSAQQFPDLHSELNLSSLELGDSALYFCASSPLAGGHNEQFFGPGTRLTVL.

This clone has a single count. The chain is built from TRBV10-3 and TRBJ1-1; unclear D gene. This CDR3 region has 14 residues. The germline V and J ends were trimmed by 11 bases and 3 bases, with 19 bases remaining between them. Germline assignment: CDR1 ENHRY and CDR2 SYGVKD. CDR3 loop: CASGGEAMYTEAFF. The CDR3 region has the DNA TGTGCCTCCGGCGGGGAGGCGATGTACACTGAAGCTTTCTTT.

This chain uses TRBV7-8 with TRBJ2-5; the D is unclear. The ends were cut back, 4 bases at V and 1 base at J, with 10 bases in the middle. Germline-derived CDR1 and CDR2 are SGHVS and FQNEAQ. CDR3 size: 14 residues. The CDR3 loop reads CASSYRRSQETQYF. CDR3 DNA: TGTGCCAGCAGCTACCGCCGGTCCCAAGAGACCCAGTACTTC.

This chain's CDR3 is CASSLYLGTDTQYF. CDR3 nucleotide sequence: TGTGCCAGCAGCTTGTACCTTGGCACAGATACGCAGTATTTT. The gene calls are TRBV5-6 and TRBJ2-3; no clear D gene. Germline V lookup: CDR1 SGHDT, CDR2 YYEEEE. Trimming took 1 base from V and 1 from J, leaving 7 bases between them. CDR3 length: 14 residues.

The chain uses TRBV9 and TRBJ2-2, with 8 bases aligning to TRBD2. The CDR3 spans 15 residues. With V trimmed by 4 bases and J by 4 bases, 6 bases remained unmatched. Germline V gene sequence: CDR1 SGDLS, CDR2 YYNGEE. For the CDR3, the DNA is TGTGCCAGCAGCCCCCGGACTAGCCTCACCGGGGAGCTGTTTTTT. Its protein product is CASSPRTSLTGELFF.

The CDR3 DNA reads TGTGCCAGCAGCCAAAGGATGTACCAAGAGACCCAGTACTTC. The encoded protein is CASSQRMYQETQYF. The V call is TRBV14, the J call TRBJ2-5; D is uncertain. The ends were cut back, 2 bases at V and 0 bases at J, with 7 bases in the middle. Per germline, CDR1 SGHDN and CDR2 FVKESK. The CDR3 extends over 14 amino acids.

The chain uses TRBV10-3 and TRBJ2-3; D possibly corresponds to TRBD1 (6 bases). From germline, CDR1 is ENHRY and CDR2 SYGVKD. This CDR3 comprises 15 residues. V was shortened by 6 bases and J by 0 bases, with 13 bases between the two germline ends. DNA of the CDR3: TGTGCCATCAGCGATGGGACACTTAGCACAGATACGCAGTATTTT. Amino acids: CAISDGTLSTDTQYF.

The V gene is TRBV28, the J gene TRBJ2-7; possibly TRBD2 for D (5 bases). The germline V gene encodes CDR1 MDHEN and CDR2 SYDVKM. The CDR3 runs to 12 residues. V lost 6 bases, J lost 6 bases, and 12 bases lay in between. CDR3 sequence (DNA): TGTGCCAGCAGCTCCGGGGTTGGCGAGCAGTACTTC. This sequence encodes CASSSGVGEQYF.

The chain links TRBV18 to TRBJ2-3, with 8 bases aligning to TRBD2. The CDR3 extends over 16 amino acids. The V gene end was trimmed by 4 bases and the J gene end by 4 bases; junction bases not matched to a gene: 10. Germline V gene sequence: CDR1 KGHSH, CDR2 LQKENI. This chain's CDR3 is CASSQLDGGASDTQYF. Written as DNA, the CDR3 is TGTGCCAGCTCACAACTCGACGGGGGGGCTTCAGATACGCAGTATTTT.

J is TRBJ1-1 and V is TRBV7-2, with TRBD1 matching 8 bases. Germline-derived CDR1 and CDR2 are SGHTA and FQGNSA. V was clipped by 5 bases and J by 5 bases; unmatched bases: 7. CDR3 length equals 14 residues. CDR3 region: CASSVRTGQTEAFF. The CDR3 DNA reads TGTGCCAGCAGCGTCCGGACAGGGCAAACTGAAGCTTTCTTT.

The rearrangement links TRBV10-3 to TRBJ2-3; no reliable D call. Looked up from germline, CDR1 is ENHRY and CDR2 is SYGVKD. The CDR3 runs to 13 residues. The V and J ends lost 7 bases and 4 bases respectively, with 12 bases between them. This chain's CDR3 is CAIKADAPDTQYF. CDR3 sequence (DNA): TGTGCCATCAAGGCGGACGCCCCAGATACGCAGTATTTT.

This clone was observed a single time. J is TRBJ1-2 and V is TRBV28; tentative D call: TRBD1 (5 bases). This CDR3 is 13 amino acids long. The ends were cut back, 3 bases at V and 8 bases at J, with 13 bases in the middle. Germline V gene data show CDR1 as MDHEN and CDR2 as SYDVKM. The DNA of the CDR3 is TGTGCCAGCAGTTTGGGGGGTGGGCAGGGCTACACCTTC. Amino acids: CASSLGGGQGYTF.

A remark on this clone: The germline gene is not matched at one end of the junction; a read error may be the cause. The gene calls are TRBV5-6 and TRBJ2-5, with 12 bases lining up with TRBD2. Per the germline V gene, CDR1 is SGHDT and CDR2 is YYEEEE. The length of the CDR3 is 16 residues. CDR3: CASSLQTSGSQKTQYF. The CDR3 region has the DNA TGTGCCAGCAGCTTGCAGACTAGCGGGAGCCAAAAGACCCAGTACTTC.

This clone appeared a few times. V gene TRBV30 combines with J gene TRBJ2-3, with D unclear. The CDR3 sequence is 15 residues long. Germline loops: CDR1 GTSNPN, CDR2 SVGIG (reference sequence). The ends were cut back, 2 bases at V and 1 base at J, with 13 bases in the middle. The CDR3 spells CAWSRALAGTDTQYF. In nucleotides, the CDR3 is TGTGCCTGGAGTCGAGCGTTGGCGGGCACAGATACGCAGTATTTT.

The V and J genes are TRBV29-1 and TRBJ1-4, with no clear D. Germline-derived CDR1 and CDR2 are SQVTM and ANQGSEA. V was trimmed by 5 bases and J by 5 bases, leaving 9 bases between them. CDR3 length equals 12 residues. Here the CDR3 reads CSVRSGNEKLFF. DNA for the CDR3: TGCAGCGTTCGGTCGGGGAATGAAAAACTGTTTTTT.

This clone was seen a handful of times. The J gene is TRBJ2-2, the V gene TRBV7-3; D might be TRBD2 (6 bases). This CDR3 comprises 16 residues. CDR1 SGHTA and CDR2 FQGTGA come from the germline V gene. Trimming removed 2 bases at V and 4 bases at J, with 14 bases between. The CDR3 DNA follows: TGTGCCAGCAGCTTACAAACAGGCGGGGCCACCGGGGAGCTGTTTTTT. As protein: CASSLQTGGATGELFF.

CDR3 loop: CASSATAGTAYNEQFF. CDR3 DNA sequence: TGTGCCAGCAGTGCGACTGCCGGGACGGCGTACAATGAGCAGTTCTTC. The genes are TRBV6-1 and TRBJ2-1; tentatively, D is TRBD1 or TRBD2 (5 bases each). This CDR3 has 16 residues. Germline V lookup: CDR1 MNHNS, CDR2 SASEGT. V lost 4 bases to trimming and J lost 4 bases, with 17 bases between them.

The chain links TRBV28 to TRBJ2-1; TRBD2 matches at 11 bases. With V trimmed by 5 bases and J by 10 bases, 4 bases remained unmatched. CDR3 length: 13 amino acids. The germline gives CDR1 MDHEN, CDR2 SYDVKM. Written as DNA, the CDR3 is TGTGCCAGCAGTCCACGACTAGCGGGGGAGCAGTTCTTC. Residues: CASSPRLAGEQFF. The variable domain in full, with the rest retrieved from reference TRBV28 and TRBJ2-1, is DVKVTQSSRYLVKRTGEKVFLECVQDMDHENMFWYRQDPGLGLRLIYFSYDVKMKEKGDIPEGYSVSREKKERFSLILESASTNQTSMYLCASSPRLAGEQFFGPGTRLTVL.

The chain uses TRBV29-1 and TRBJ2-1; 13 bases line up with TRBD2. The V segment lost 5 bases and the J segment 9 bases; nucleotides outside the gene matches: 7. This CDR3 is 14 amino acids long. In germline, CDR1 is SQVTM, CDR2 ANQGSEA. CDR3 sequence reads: CSVRTSGSITEQFF. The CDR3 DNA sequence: TGCAGCGTTCGGACTAGCGGGAGTATAACTGAGCAGTTCTTC.

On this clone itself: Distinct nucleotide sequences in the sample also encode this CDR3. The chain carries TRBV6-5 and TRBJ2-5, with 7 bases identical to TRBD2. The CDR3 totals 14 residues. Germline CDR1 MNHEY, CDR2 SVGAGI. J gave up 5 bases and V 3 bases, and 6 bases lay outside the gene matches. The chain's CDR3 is CASSYGTGGETQYF. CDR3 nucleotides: TGTGCCAGCAGTTATGGGACGGGGGGTGAGACCCAGTACTTC.

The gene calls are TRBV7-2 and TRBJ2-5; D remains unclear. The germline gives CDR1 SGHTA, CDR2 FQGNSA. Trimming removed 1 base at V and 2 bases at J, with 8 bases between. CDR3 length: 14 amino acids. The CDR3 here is CASSLVAAQETQYF. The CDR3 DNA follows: TGTGCCAGCAGCTTAGTCGCAGCACAAGAGACCCAGTACTTC.

In DNA, the CDR3 is TGTGCCAGCAGCAGCGCCGGGACACTATACAATGAGCAGTTCTTC. Residues: CASSSAGTLYNEQFF. The genes are TRBV7-6 and TRBJ2-1; the D gene is possibly TRBD1 (6 bases). The V and J ends lost 5 bases and 4 bases respectively, with 15 bases between them. The CDR3 has 15 residues. Germline V lookup: CDR1 SGHVS, CDR2 FNYEAQ.

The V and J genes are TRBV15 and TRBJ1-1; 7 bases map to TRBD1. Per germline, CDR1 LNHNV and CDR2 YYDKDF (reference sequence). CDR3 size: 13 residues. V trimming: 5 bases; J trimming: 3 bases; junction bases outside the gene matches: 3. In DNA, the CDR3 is TGTGCCACCAGCCCTCAGGGGGACACTGAAGCTTTCTTT. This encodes CATSPQGDTEAFF.

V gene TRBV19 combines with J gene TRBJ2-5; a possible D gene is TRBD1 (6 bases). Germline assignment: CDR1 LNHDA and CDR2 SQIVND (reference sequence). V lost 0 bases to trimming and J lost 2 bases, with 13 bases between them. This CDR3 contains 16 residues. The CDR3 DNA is TGTGCCAGTAGTATAGAGGGGGCGAGCCTTCAAGAGACCCAGTACTTC. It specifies CASSIEGASLQETQYF.

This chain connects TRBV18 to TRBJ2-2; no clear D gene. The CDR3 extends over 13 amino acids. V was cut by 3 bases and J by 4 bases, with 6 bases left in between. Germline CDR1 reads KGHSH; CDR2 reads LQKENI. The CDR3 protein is CASSPVGTGELFF. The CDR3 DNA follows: TGTGCCAGCTCACCTGTTGGCACCGGGGAGCTGTTTTTT. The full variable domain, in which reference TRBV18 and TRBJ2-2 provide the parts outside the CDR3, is NAGVMQNPRHLVRRRGQEARLRCSPMKGHSHVYWYRQLPEEGLKFMVYLQKENIIDESGMPKERFSAEFPKEGPSILRIQQVVRGDSAAYFCASSPVGTGELFFGEGSRLTVL.

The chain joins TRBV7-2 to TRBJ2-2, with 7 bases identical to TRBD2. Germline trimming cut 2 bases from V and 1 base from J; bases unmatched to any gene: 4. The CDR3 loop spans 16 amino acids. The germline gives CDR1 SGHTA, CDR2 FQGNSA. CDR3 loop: CASSLMASGNTGELFF. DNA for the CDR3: TGTGCCAGCAGCTTAATGGCTAGCGGGAACACCGGGGAGCTGTTTTTT.